The 29 T cell receptor beta chains below all came from one sample that was sequenced in a study of cytomegalovirus exposure and HLA in healthy donors. The PCR used 60 Vbeta and 13 Jbeta primers. Sequencing used immunoSEQ multiplex PCR; TCRdb keeps in-frame clones, though not all of them. The sample includes some 160,000 clones, 73% of them seen just once. The sequencing sample was made of PBMCs. The receptor set was obtained from a woman younger than 30 in good health and CMV-seropositive.

The chain employs TRBV30 and TRBJ1-6; 10 bases are shared with TRBD1. Germline V gene lookup returns CDR1 GTSNPN and CDR2 SVGIG (reference sequence). The V and J ends lost 3 bases and 8 bases, in that order; junction bases with no gene match: 1. The CDR3 sequence is 13 residues long. The CDR3 DNA follows: TGTGCCTGGAGCGGGACAGGGGATTCACCCCTCCACTTT. As protein: CAWSGTGDSPLHF.

This clone turned up a few times. The chain recombines TRBV6-1 with TRBJ2-3; D gene uncertain. With 0 bases removed from V and 2 bases from J, the gap between germline ends came to 12 bases. This CDR3 is built from 16 residues. The germline V gene encodes CDR1 MNHNS and CDR2 SASEGT. For the CDR3, the DNA is TGTGCCAGCAGTGAAGCCCGCGGTCAACCCACAGATACGCAGTATTTT. This encodes CASSEARGQPTDTQYF.

This sequence joins TRBV9 and TRBJ2-5, with 7 bases matching TRBD1. The CDR3 extends over 14 amino acids. Trimming at V came to 8 bases and at J to 5 bases, leaving 12 bases not matched to a gene. The germline V gene has CDR1 SGDLS and CDR2 YYNGEE. In DNA, the CDR3 is TGTGCCAGTTCCTCGGACAGGCCGGGGGAGACCCAGTACTTC. Protein sequence: CASSSDRPGETQYF.

The chain carries TRBV7-9 and TRBJ2-1; TRBD1 is a possible D gene (5 bases). V dropped 3 bases and J dropped 4 bases, with 10 bases sitting between them. The germline V gene encodes CDR1 SEHNR and CDR2 FQNEAQ (reference sequence). The CDR3 has 14 residues. The CDR3 coding sequence is TGTGCCAGCAGCTTGGAGACAGCGTACAATGAGCAGTTCTTC. Translation: CASSLETAYNEQFF.

V gene TRBV11-3 combines with J gene TRBJ2-1, with 8 bases fitting TRBD1. From germline, CDR1 is SGHNT and CDR2 YENEEA. The trim removed 5 bases at V and 7 bases at J, leaving 4 bases unmatched. This CDR3 comprises 13 residues. The CDR3 sequence: CASSETGDNEQFF. As DNA, the CDR3 is TGTGCCAGCAGCGAGACAGGGGATAATGAGCAGTTCTTC.

This clone was detected only once. The DNA of the CDR3 is TGTGCCAGCAGCTTCACAGGGTTTGGAAACACCATATATTTT. This codes for CASSFTGFGNTIYF. V usage is TRBV5-5 and J usage is TRBJ1-3; D perhaps matches TRBD1 (6 bases). Trimming shortened V by 2 bases and J by 3 bases, and 9 bases separated the two germline ends. Germline V CDR1 and CDR2: SGHKS, YYEKEE (reference sequence). The CDR3 covers 14 residues.

The chain has TRBV30 and TRBJ1-5; possibly TRBD1 for D (5 bases). The CDR3 length is 15 residues. In germline, CDR1 is GTSNPN, CDR2 SVGIG (reference sequence). The V gene lost 1 base and the J gene lost 5 bases, with 15 bases spanning the gap. The CDR3 DNA reads as TGTGCCTGGAGTGCAAACCAGGGAGGGTATCAGCCCCAGCATTTT. This encodes CAWSANQGGYQPQHF.

The chain joins TRBV11-1 to TRBJ2-3, with D perhaps matching TRBD2 (6 bases). Germline V lookup: CDR1 SGHAT, CDR2 FQDESV (reference sequence). The V end lost 3 bases, the J end lost 2 bases, and 24 bases lay between the germline ends. This CDR3 spans 19 amino acids. The chain's CDR3 is CASSLGEGGSEVATDTQYF. CDR3 DNA: TGTGCCAGCAGCTTGGGCGAGGGAGGAAGCGAGGTGGCCACAGATACGCAGTATTTT.

The rearrangement links TRBV27 to TRBJ2-3, with D tentatively TRBD1 (6 bases). Trimming cost V 4 bases and J 3 bases, with 11 bases left between them. CDR1 is MNHEY, CDR2 SMNVEV, per germline (reference sequence). CDR3 length equals 14 residues. The CDR3 bases are TGTGCCAGCAGTTCCCCCGGACAGACAGATACGCAGTATTTT. Protein product: CASSSPGQTDTQYF.

This CDR3 is CAISYQGDYGYTF. CDR3 bases: TGTGCCATCAGCTATCAGGGGGACTATGGCTACACCTTC. The V and J genes are TRBV10-3 and TRBJ1-2; 7 bases line up with TRBD1. V shed 6 bases and J 3 bases; nucleotides not matched to a gene: 4. Looked up from germline, CDR1 is ENHRY and CDR2 is SYGVKD. The CDR3 has 13 amino acids.

V gene TRBV7-6 combines with J gene TRBJ1-1; D is undetermined. CDR1 and CDR2 (germline): SGHVS, FNYEAQ. The CDR3 runs 12 residues. Trimming removed 5 bases at V and 4 bases at J, with 8 bases between. The DNA of the CDR3 is TGTGCCAGCAGCAATCCTACCACTGAAGCTTTCTTT. It specifies CASSNPTTEAFF.

The V and J genes are TRBV13 and TRBJ2-5; 8 bases agree with TRBD2. The CDR3 runs to 16 residues. From germline, CDR1 is PRHDT and CDR2 FYEKMQ (reference sequence). V gave up 3 bases and J gave up 5 bases; unmatched junction bases: 11. The CDR3 DNA reads TGTGCCAGCAGCTTCCCTAGCGGGCCCGCGTCGGAGACCCAGTACTTC. Encoded protein: CASSFPSGPASETQYF.

This clone showed up just once. The chain employs TRBV7-3 and TRBJ1-5; tentative D call: TRBD1 (5 bases). Germline V gene data show CDR1 as SGHTA and CDR2 as FQGTGA. The CDR3 length is 16 residues. The V end was cut by 3 bases, the J end by 3 bases, with 15 bases between. The CDR3 sequence is CASSFPRGVYNQPQHF. DNA for the CDR3: TGTGCCAGCAGCTTTCCCCGGGGGGTGTACAATCAGCCCCAGCATTTT.

This chain joins TRBV19 and TRBJ2-3, with D tentatively TRBD1 (5 bases). Germline V gene data show CDR1 as LNHDA and CDR2 as SQIVND (reference sequence). This CDR3 has 15 amino acids. V dropped 2 bases and J dropped 0 bases, with 9 bases sitting between them. The CDR3 DNA is TGTGCCAGTAGTATACAGGGTCCAAGCACAGATACGCAGTATTTT. Protein: CASSIQGPSTDTQYF.

The chain joins TRBV29-1 to TRBJ2-7; 10 bases line up with TRBD1. Germline assignment: CDR1 SQVTM and CDR2 ANQGSEA. Trimming at V came to 6 bases and at J to 4 bases, leaving 6 bases not matched to a gene. The CDR3 runs to 13 residues. The CDR3 coding sequence is TGCAGCGTCGGGACAGGGGCCTATTACGAGCAGTACTTC. Its protein product is CSVGTGAYYEQYF.

V is TRBV5-1 and J is TRBJ1-1; 9 bases align to TRBD1. There are 14 residues in the CDR3. Germline V gene data show CDR1 as SGHRS and CDR2 as YFSETQ. J was trimmed by 11 bases and V by 5 bases; bases with no gene match: 13. The CDR3 loop reads CASREGGQGSSAFF. DNA for the CDR3: TGCGCCAGCAGAGAGGGGGGACAGGGAAGTTCGGCTTTCTTT.

The chain links TRBV30 to TRBJ2-1; D gene ambiguous. The CDR3 sequence is 13 residues long. Germline V lookup: CDR1 GTSNPN, CDR2 SVGIG (reference sequence). V gave up 1 base and J gave up 6 bases, with 10 bases separating them. CDR3 nucleotide sequence: TGTGCCTGGAGTGCTCTGGGCAGCAATGAGCAGTTCTTC. Translated: CAWSALGSNEQFF. Full variable domain (remainder filled in from reference TRBV30 and TRBJ2-1): SQTIHQWPATLVQPVGSPLSLECTVEGTSNPNLYWYRQAAGRGLQLLFYSVGIGQISSEVPQNLSASRPQDRQFILSSKKLLLSDSGFYLCAWSALGSNEQFFGPGTRLTVL.

The chain carries TRBV2 and TRBJ2-5; no reliable D call. There are 11 residues in the CDR3. Germline CDR1 is SNHLY and CDR2 is FYNNEI. Between the trimmed V and J ends, which lost 6 bases and 4 bases, there was a span of 6 bases. The CDR3 is CASRSGETQYF. In DNA, the CDR3 is TGTGCCAGCAGGTCGGGAGAGACCCAGTACTTC.

The rearrangement uses TRBV5-8 and TRBJ1-1; D unclear. CDR3 length: 13 residues. V lost 3 bases to trimming and J lost 1 base, with 7 bases between them. In germline, CDR1 is SGHTS, CDR2 YDEGEE. For the CDR3, the DNA is TGTGCCAGCAGCTACAGCTGGAACACTGAAGCTTTCTTT. Translated: CASSYSWNTEAFF.

This chain joins TRBV15 and TRBJ1-5; D is unresolved. Trimming took 5 bases from V and 1 from J, leaving 18 bases between them. The CDR3 loop spans 17 amino acids. CDR1 is LNHNV, CDR2 YYDKDF, per germline (reference sequence). DNA of the CDR3: TGTGCCACCAGCCCAAGTTTTTTCGGTTTAAGCAATCAGCCCCAGCATTTT. It encodes CATSPSFFGLSNQPQHF.

V and J are TRBV6-4 and TRBJ2-5; tentatively, D is TRBD1 (6 bases). Germline V gene sequence: CDR1 MRHNA, CDR2 SNTAGT. Between the trimmed V and J ends, which lost 6 bases and 4 bases, there was a span of 18 bases. The CDR3 runs to 15 residues. CDR3 in amino acids: CASRMTGSAGETQYF. DNA of the CDR3: TGTGCCAGCAGAATGACAGGTAGTGCAGGAGAGACCCAGTACTTC.

This clone has only a few counts. The rearrangement links TRBV28 to TRBJ1-5; TRBD1 aligns across 9 bases. Losses at the gene ends were 5 bases for V and 3 bases for J; bases not matched to a gene: 8. The length of the CDR3 is 16 residues. Germline V lookup: CDR1 MDHEN, CDR2 SYDVKM. In nucleotides, the CDR3 is TGTGCCAGCAGTGGACGGGACAGGGCGAACAATCAGCCCCAGCATTTT. This codes for CASSGRDRANNQPQHF.

The chain combines TRBV7-3 with TRBJ2-7; possibly TRBD2 for D (7 bases). CDR3 length: 15 residues. V lost 2 bases and J 2 bases, leaving 13 bases between the germline ends. Germline CDR1 is SGHTA and CDR2 is FQGTGA. CDR3 coding DNA: TGTGCCAGCAGCTTAGACGGGGGGACAACCTACGAGCAGTACTTC. Amino acid sequence: CASSLDGGTTYEQYF.

The chain joins TRBV9 to TRBJ2-5; 13 nucleotides match TRBD2. With V trimmed by 3 bases and J by 5 bases, 13 bases remained unmatched. Germline CDR1 reads SGDLS; CDR2 reads YYNGEE. The CDR3 totals 18 residues. The CDR3 DNA reads TGTGCCAGCAGCGCCGGACTAGCGGGGGCCCCGAACTGGGAGACCCAGTACTTC. This codes for CASSAGLAGAPNWETQYF.

CDR3 DNA: TGTGCCAGCAGCCCCGGGACTAGCGACTTCGATGAGCAGTTCTTC. It encodes CASSPGTSDFDEQFF. V gene TRBV5-4 combines with J gene TRBJ2-1, with 10 bases fitting TRBD2. The length of the CDR3 is 15 residues. Germline V CDR1 and CDR2: SGHNT, YYREEE (reference sequence). The V gene end was trimmed by 4 bases and the J gene end by 8 bases; junction bases not matched to a gene: 9.

V is TRBV5-4 and J is TRBJ2-5, with 10 bases that match TRBD2. This CDR3 region has 14 residues. V shed 2 bases, J shed 4 bases, and the junction held 2 bases outside the gene matches. From germline, CDR1 is SGHNT and CDR2 YYREEE (reference sequence). This CDR3 reads CASSFSGGLETQYF. In DNA form, the CDR3 reads TGTGCCAGCAGCTTTAGCGGGGGGTTAGAGACCCAGTACTTC.

The chain joins TRBV10-3 to TRBJ1-5; 9 bases map to TRBD1. Germline assignment: CDR1 ENHRY and CDR2 SYGVKD. Unmatched junction bases numbered 9, after V lost 2 bases and J lost 4 bases. The CDR3 sequence is 17 residues long. CDR3: CAISERRPQGANQPQHF. The DNA for the CDR3 is TGTGCCATCAGTGAGCGTCGCCCACAGGGGGCTAATCAGCCCCAGCATTTT.

This rearrangement joins TRBV5-6 to TRBJ2-1, with 8 nucleotides matching TRBD1. J lost 8 bases, V lost 0 bases, and 4 bases had no gene match. This CDR3 has 14 amino acids. Germline V gene sequence: CDR1 SGHDT, CDR2 YYEEEE. The CDR3 region is CASSLGQGPYEQFF. For the CDR3, the DNA is TGTGCCAGCAGCTTGGGACAGGGGCCCTATGAGCAGTTCTTC.

V usage is TRBV5-6 and J usage is TRBJ1-2, with D maybe TRBD1 (5 bases). The CDR3 spans 13 residues. Germline CDR1 and CDR2: SGHDT and YYEEEE. V lost 0 bases and J lost 6, with 9 bases in between. The CDR3 DNA sequence: TGTGCCAGCAGCTTGGTATCAGGGAATGGCTACACCTTC. Its protein product is CASSLVSGNGYTF.